Listed here is a single T cell receptor beta chain. Its antigen is unknown. The PCR was carried out with 60 Vbeta primers and 13 Jbeta primers. Assay used: immunoSEQ multiplex PCR; TCRdb lists only in-frame clones, some missing. This table has some 150,000 clones, over 75% appearing once. The sample originates from a study of cytomegalovirus exposure and HLA in healthy donors. Study-wide points: Clonal expansion, a later analysis showed, was greater in HLA-associated TCR beta chains than in equally common others.

At the time of sampling, donors were nominally healthy, though unrecorded immune exposures were likely. Trimming removed 2 bases from V and 8 bases from J; junction bases left unmatched: 15. The CDR3 is 17 amino acids. CDR1 GTSNPN and CDR2 SVGIG come from the germline V gene (reference sequence). The receptor was derived from a middle-aged woman in good health and CMV-seropositive. Sequenced: PBMCs. The genes are TRBV30 and TRBJ1-2, with 12 positions matching TRBD1. The CDR3 loop reads CAWSRLTAGQGARGYTF. The CDR3 nucleotides are TGTGCCTGGAGTCGCCTTACGGCGGGACAGGGGGCGAGGGGCTACACCTTC.